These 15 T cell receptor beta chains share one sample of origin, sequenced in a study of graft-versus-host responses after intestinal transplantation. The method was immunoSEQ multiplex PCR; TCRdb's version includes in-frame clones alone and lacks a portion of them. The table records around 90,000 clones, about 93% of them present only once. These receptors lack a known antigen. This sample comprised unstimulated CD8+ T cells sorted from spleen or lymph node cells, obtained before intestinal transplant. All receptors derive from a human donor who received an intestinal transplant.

CDR3 in DNA: TGTGCCAGCAGCCAGCAGCGAAGGGGAACAGGGTGGATCCAGGAAGCTTTCTTT. Protein: CASSQQRRGTGWIQEAFF. V and J are TRBV4-2 and TRBJ1-1, with TRBD1 as a possible D gene (6 bases). Germline V CDR1 and CDR2: LGHNA, YNFKEQ. Trimming stripped 3 bases from V and 8 bases from J, with 28 bases between. The CDR3 contains 18 residues.

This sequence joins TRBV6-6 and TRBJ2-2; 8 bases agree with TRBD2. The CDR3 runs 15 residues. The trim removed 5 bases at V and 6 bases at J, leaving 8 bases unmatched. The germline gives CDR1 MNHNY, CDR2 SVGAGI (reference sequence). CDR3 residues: CASSPFGGEPGELFF. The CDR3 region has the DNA TGTGCCAGCAGTCCGTTCGGGGGGGAGCCCGGGGAGCTGTTTTTT.

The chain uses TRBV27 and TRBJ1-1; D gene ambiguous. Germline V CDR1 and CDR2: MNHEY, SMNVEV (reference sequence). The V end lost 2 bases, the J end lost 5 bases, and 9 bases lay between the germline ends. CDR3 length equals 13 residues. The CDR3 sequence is CASSLTDGTEAFF. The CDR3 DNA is TGTGCCAGCAGTTTAACCGACGGGACTGAAGCTTTCTTT.

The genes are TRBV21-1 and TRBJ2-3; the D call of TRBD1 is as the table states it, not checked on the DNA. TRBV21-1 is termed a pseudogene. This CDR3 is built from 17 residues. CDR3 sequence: CASSNGQAKHLPDTQYF. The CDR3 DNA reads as TGTGCCAGCAGCAATGGACAGGCTAAACACTTACCTGATACGCAGTATTTT.

This CDR3 is CASSLLDNSNQPQHF. The CDR3 nucleotides are TGTGCCAGCAGTTTACTCGACAATAGCAATCAGCCCCAGCATTTT. The V and J genes are TRBV28 and TRBJ1-5; D is uncertain. V gave up 2 bases and J gave up 0 bases, with 8 bases separating them. The CDR3 covers 15 residues. CDR1 and CDR2 from the germline V gene are MDHEN and SYDVKM.

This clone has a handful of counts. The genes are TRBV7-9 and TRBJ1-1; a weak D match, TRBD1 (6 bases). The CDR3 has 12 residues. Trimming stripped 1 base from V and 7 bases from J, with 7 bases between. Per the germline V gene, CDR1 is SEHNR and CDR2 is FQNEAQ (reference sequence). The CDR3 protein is CASSLGTVEAFF. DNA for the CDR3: TGTGCCAGCAGCTTAGGGACAGTTGAAGCTTTCTTT.

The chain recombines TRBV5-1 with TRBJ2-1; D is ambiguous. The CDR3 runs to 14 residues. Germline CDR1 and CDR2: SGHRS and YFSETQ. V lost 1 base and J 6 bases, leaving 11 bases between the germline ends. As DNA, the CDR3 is TGCGCCAGCAGCTTGACCCTCGTCGGCAATGAGCAGTTCTTC. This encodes CASSLTLVGNEQFF.

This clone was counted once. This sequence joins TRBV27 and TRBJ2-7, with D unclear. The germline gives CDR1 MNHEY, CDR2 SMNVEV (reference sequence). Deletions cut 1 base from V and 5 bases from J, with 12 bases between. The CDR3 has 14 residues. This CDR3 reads CASSLYYSLDEQYF. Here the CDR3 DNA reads TGTGCCAGCAGTTTATACTATAGTTTGGACGAGCAGTACTTC.

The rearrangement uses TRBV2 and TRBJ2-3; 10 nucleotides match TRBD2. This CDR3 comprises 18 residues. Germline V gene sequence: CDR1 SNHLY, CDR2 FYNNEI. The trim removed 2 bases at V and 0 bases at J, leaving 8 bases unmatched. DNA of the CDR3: TGTGCCAGCAGTGAAATAGTGGGGACTAGCGTGAGCACAGATACGCAGTATTTT. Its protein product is CASSEIVGTSVSTDTQYF.

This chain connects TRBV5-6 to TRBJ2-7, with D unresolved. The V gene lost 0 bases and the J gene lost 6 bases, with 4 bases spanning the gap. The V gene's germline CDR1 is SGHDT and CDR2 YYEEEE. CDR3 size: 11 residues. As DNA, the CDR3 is TGTGCCAGCAGCTTGGGAGGCGAGCAGTACTTC. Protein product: CASSLGGEQYF.

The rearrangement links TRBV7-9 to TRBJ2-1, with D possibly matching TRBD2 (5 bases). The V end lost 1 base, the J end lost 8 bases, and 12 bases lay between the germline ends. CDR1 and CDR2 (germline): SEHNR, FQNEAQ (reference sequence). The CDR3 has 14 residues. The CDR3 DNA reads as TGTGCCAGCAGCTTAGAAGGTAGCGTTGATGAGCAGTTCTTC. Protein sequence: CASSLEGSVDEQFF.

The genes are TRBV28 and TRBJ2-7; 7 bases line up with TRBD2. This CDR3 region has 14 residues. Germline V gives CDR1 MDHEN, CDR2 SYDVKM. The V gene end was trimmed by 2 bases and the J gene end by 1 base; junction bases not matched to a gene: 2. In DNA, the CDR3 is TGTGCCAGCAGTTTAGCGGGAGTGTCCTACGAGCAGTACTTC. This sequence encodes CASSLAGVSYEQYF.

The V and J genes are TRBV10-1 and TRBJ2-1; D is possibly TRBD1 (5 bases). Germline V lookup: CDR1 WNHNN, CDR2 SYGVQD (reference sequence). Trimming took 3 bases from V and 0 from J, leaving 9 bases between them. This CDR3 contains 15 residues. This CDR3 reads CASSEGVSSYNEQFF. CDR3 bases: TGCGCCAGCAGTGAAGGGGTAAGCTCCTACAATGAGCAGTTCTTC.

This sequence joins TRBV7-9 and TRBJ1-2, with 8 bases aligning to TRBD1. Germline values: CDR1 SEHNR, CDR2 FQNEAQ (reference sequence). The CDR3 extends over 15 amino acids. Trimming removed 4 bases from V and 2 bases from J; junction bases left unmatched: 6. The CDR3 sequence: CASSSRDRSNYGYTF. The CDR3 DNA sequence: TGTGCCAGCAGCTCAAGGGACAGGTCAAACTATGGCTACACCTTC.

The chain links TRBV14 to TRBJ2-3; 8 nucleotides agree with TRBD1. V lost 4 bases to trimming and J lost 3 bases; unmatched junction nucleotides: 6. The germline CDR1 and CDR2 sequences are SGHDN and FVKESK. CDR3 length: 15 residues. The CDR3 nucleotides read TGTGCCAGCAGCCCCCGGGACAGGAGTACAGATACGCAGTATTTT. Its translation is CASSPRDRSTDTQYF.